The sequence of this T cell receptor (beta chain) was determined in a study of shared clonotypes between healthy human individuals. Looking at the study overall: Every donor yielded three CD4 naive, three CD4 memory, two CD8 naive and one CD8 memory plate. Overall study findings and caveats: Compared with memory subsets, naive subsets generally had larger estimated richness.

Notes on this clone: What it recognizes is unknown.

CD45RA+ naive and CD45RA-negative memory subsets were separated from CD4+ cells. Approximately 30,000 T cell genomes (approximately 0.2 ug DNA) went into each sorted-subset replicate. Only in-frame clones appear in the TCRdb table, and some are missing; sequencing was by immunoSEQ multiplex PCR. The sample lists over 950,000 clones; 70% to 85% were seen once. The TCR comes from a young man in good health. Some clones in this sample may be carry-over from other donors' samples. The specimen sequenced was memory CD4+ T cells from PBMCs. As to subset: CD45RA-negative fraction.

The CDR3 loop is CASSSGTPTYEQYF. In DNA, the CDR3 is TGTGCCAGCAGCTCGGGGACACCCACCTACGAGCAGTACTTC. The chain uses TRBV5-6 and TRBJ2-7; possible D gene TRBD1, 6 bases. Germline-derived CDR1 and CDR2 are SGHDT and YYEEEE. This CDR3 has 14 amino acids. The V and J ends lost 3 bases and 2 bases respectively, with 12 bases between them.